This is a list of T cell receptor beta chains from one sample in a study of T cell repertoires in cytomegalovirus infection. Via MiXCR, TCRdb re-called the reads, giving one row per CDR3 protein. Seen here are 54,000 or so distinct CDR3 sequences, 33% observed once, and the top ten hold 60% to 80%. These receptors have no known antigen. Material: PBMCs, sequenced either directly or after in vitro stimulation (not recorded which). The receptors shown here come from a human donor in good health (CMV status not recorded). Some clones in this sample may be carry-over from other donors' samples. Both conserved end residues are part of each CDR3. The D gene is left open where the match is weak. Not all rows give a size; the values are once, few, many and, for expanded clones, a class.

abundance: once
d_gene: NA
j_gene: TRBJ1-3
v_gene: TRBV20-1
CDR3nt: TGCAGTGCTAGAGAAACGGGAGGTCTCACCATATATTTT
CDR3aa: CSARETGGLTIYF

abundance: NA
d_gene: TRBD1
j_gene: TRBJ1-1
v_gene: TRBV7-2
CDR3nt: TGTGCCAGCAGCTTAGGTTGGGACAGGGGCACTGAAGCTTTCTTT
CDR3aa: CASSLGWDRGTEAFF

abundance: few
d_gene: NA
j_gene: TRBJ2-1
v_gene: TRBV7-2
CDR3nt: TGTGCCAGCAGCTTGGTCCAGCACCCGTACAATGAGCAGTTCTTC
CDR3aa: CASSLVQHPYNEQFF

abundance: few
d_gene: TRBD1
j_gene: TRBJ2-1
v_gene: TRBV5-5
CDR3nt: TGTGCCAGCTTCCGGAGGGACAGGTACAATGAGCAGTTCTTC
CDR3aa: CASFRRDRYNEQFF

abundance: NA
d_gene: TRBD2
j_gene: TRBJ2-3
v_gene: TRBV23-1
CDR3nt: TGCGCCAGCAGTCAAACGTTACCGGGACATCGGCCGAGCGGGGGGGCAGCAGATACGCAGTATTTT
CDR3aa: CASSQTLPGHRPSGGAADTQYF

abundance: few
d_gene: TRBD2
j_gene: TRBJ2-3
v_gene: TRBV12-3/TRBV12-4
CDR3nt: TGTGCCATCCAAGGGACTAGCGGGCTTCATAGCACAGATACGCAGTATTTT
CDR3aa: CAIQGTSGLHSTDTQYF

abundance: few
d_gene: NA
j_gene: TRBJ2-3
v_gene: TRBV6-4
CDR3nt: TGTGCCAGCAGTGACTCCTACAGGTCGTCTTCTGGAGTAGATACGCAGTATTTT
CDR3aa: CASSDSYRSSSGVDTQYF

abundance: few
d_gene: NA
j_gene: TRBJ2-1
v_gene: TRBV20-1
CDR3nt: TGCAGTGCTAGAGATTGGAAAGGCAATGAGCAGTTCTTC
CDR3aa: CSARDWKGNEQFF

abundance: NA
d_gene: TRBD2
j_gene: TRBJ2-3
v_gene: TRBV6-2/TRBV6-3
CDR3nt: TGTGCCAGCAGTTACTTAAAGCGGGAGGCTCAGTATTTT
CDR3aa: CASSYLKREAQYF

abundance: NA
d_gene: NA
j_gene: TRBJ1-2
v_gene: TRBV6-5
CDR3nt: TGTGCCAGCAGTTCGGGTCTCAGCGGCTATGGCTACACCTTC
CDR3aa: CASSSGLSGYGYTF

abundance: NA
d_gene: NA
j_gene: TRBJ2-7
v_gene: TRBV19
CDR3nt: TGTGCCAGTACCGAGCAGTACTTC
CDR3aa: CASTEQYF

abundance: NA
d_gene: NA
j_gene: TRBJ1-6
v_gene: TRBV14
CDR3nt: TGTGCCAGCAGCCCCCGGACTGCCAATCCCTATAGGGAACCCCTCCACTTT
CDR3aa: CASSPRTANPYREPLHF

abundance: NA
d_gene: NA
j_gene: TRBJ1-1
v_gene: TRBV20-1
CDR3nt: TGCAGTGCTCGGGGGGGGGCGGCCCCTGAAGCTTTCTTT
CDR3aa: CSARGGAAPEAFF

abundance: NA
d_gene: NA
j_gene: TRBJ1-3
v_gene: TRBV11-2
CDR3nt: TGTGCCAGCAGCCCCTCTGGGGGGGCAGACGGAAACACCATATATTTT
CDR3aa: CASSPSGGADGNTIYF

abundance: NA
d_gene: NA
j_gene: TRBJ2-2
v_gene: TRBV6-2/TRBV6-3
CDR3nt: TGTGCCAGCAGTCCACCGGCACGACTAGTTCGGGCCGGGGAGCTGTTTTTT
CDR3aa: CASSPPARLVRAGELFF

abundance: few
d_gene: TRBD1
j_gene: TRBJ1-4
v_gene: TRBV27
CDR3nt: TGTGCCAGCAGTCCCTGGGACAGCGGGGCGACTATCGGGAAACTGTTTTTT
CDR3aa: CASSPWDSGATIGKLFF

abundance: NA
d_gene: NA
j_gene: TRBJ1-3
v_gene: TRBV2
CDR3nt: TGTGCCAGCAGCCCCATACCAAACACCATATATTTT
CDR3aa: CASSPIPNTIYF

abundance: NA
d_gene: TRBD1
j_gene: TRBJ1-2
v_gene: TRBV19
CDR3nt: TGTGCCAGTAGTCCTAGGGACAGGATATGGAGCGGCTACACCTTC
CDR3aa: CASSPRDRIWSGYTF

abundance: NA
d_gene: TRBD1
j_gene: TRBJ1-1
v_gene: TRBV2
CDR3nt: TGTGCCAGCAGTAACCTGACAGGGGGTCGGAACACTGAAGCTTTCTTT
CDR3aa: CASSNLTGGRNTEAFF

abundance: many
d_gene: NA
j_gene: TRBJ1-4
v_gene: TRBV16
CDR3nt: TGTGCCAGCAGCCAATCAGGGACTAATGAAAAACTGTTTTTT
CDR3aa: CASSQSGTNEKLFF

abundance: few
d_gene: NA
j_gene: TRBJ2-5
v_gene: TRBV7-7
CDR3nt: TGTGCCAGCAGCCACTCGGGGAATGAGCAAGAGACCCAGTACTTC
CDR3aa: CASSHSGNEQETQYF

abundance: few
d_gene: NA
j_gene: TRBJ2-1
v_gene: TRBV11-2
CDR3nt: TGTGCCAGCAGGACGTGGGGGACGGCCATCTATGAGCAGTTCTTC
CDR3aa: CASRTWGTAIYEQFF

abundance: once
d_gene: TRBD2
j_gene: TRBJ2-1
v_gene: TRBV20-1
CDR3nt: TGCAGTGCTAGCCCCACCTGGGAGGGTCCAGGCAATGAGCAGTTCTTC
CDR3aa: CSASPTWEGPGNEQFF

abundance: few
d_gene: NA
j_gene: TRBJ2-7
v_gene: TRBV11-2
CDR3nt: TGTGCCAGCAGCGCCGGGGTTGGCCGGTACCTCTACGAGCAGTACTTC
CDR3aa: CASSAGVGRYLYEQYF

abundance: few
d_gene: NA
j_gene: TRBJ2-2
v_gene: TRBV12-3/TRBV12-4
CDR3nt: TGTGCCAGCAGTATTCGGGATACCGGGGAGCTGTTTTTT
CDR3aa: CASSIRDTGELFF

abundance: NA
d_gene: NA
j_gene: TRBJ2-7
v_gene: TRBV19
CDR3nt: TGTGCCAGTAGTAAGGGCCGAACAAGATCCTACGAGCAGTACTTC
CDR3aa: CASSKGRTRSYEQYF

abundance: few
d_gene: TRBD1
j_gene: TRBJ1-5
v_gene: TRBV6-2/TRBV6-3
CDR3nt: TGTGCCAGCAGTTTAAGAGGAACAGGGGCGAACTACAATCAGCCCCAGCATTTT
CDR3aa: CASSLRGTGANYNQPQHF

abundance: once
d_gene: NA
j_gene: TRBJ1-4
v_gene: TRBV2
CDR3nt: TGTGCCAGCAGGGACAGACGCGAAAAACTGTTTTTT
CDR3aa: CASRDRREKLFF

abundance: many
d_gene: NA
j_gene: TRBJ2-1
v_gene: TRBV6-6
CDR3nt: TGTGCCTCCGGGGCTAGCGGAGGGGGGGGGGAGCAGTTCTTC
CDR3aa: CASGASGGGGEQFF

abundance: few
d_gene: NA
j_gene: TRBJ2-3
v_gene: TRBV9
CDR3nt: TGTGCCAGCAGCGTAGCCCCCACAGCGGATACGCAGTATTTT
CDR3aa: CASSVAPTADTQYF

abundance: many
d_gene: TRBD2
j_gene: TRBJ2-1
v_gene: TRBV7-2
CDR3nt: TGTGCCAGCAGCGGGTACGGGAGGACGGGCTCCTACAATGAGCAGTTCTTC
CDR3aa: CASSGYGRTGSYNEQFF

abundance: few
d_gene: NA
j_gene: TRBJ2-5
v_gene: TRBV7-2
CDR3nt: TGTGCCACCCGTCGGGGGGCCGGTGAGACCCAGTACTTC
CDR3aa: CATRRGAGETQYF

abundance: NA
d_gene: NA
j_gene: TRBJ1-2
v_gene: TRBV7-8
CDR3nt: TGTGCCAGCAGCTTAGGCCCCGGGACACGAAACTATGGCTACACCTTC
CDR3aa: CASSLGPGTRNYGYTF